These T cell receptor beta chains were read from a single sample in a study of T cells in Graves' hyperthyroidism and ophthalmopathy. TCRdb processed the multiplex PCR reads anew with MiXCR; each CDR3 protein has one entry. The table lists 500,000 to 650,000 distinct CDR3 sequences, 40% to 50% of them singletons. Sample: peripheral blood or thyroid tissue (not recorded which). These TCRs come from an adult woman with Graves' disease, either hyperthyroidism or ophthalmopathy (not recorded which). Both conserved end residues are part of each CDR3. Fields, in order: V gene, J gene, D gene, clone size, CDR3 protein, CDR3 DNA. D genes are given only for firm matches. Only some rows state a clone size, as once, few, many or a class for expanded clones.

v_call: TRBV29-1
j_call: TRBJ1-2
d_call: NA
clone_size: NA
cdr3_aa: CSVENGYTF
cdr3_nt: TGCAGCGTCGAGAACGGCTACACCTTC

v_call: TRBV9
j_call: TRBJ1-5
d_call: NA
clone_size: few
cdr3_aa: CATSRVSNQPQHF
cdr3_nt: TGTGCCACCAGCAGAGTATCAAATCAGCCCCAGCATTTT

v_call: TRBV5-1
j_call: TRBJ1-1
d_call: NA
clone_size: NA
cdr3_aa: CASSLQASTEAFF
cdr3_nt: TGCGCCAGCAGCTTACAGGCTTCCACTGAAGCTTTCTTT

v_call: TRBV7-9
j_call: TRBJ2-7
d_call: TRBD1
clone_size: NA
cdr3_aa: CASSKEGQAITYEQYF
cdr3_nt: TGTGCCAGCAGCAAAGAGGGACAGGCTATCACCTACGAGCAGTACTTC

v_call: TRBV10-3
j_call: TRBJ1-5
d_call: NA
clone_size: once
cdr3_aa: CAISVRVHQPQHF
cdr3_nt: TGTGCCATCAGTGTACGGGTGCATCAGCCCCAGCATTTT

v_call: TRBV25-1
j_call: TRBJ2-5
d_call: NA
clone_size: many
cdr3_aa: CASRARGGGETQYF
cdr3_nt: TGTGCCAGCAGGGCCAGGGGGGGGGGGGAGACCCAGTACTTC

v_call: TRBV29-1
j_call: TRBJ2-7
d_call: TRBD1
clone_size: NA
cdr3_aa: CSVEGDRNYEQYF
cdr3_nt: TGCAGCGTTGAGGGGGACAGGAACTACGAGCAGTACTTC

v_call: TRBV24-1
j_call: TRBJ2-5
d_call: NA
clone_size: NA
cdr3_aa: CATSGTEGPKSETQYF
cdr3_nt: TGTGCCACCAGTGGGACAGAGGGGCCGAAATCGGAGACCCAGTACTTC

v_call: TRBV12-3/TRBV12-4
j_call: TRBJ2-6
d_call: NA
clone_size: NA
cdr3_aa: CASRGGDPSGANVLTF
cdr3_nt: TGTGCCAGCAGGGGCGGCGACCCCTCTGGGGCCAACGTCCTGACTTTC

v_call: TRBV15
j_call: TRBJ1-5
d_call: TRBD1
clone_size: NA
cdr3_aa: CATSGVQGGIGPNQPQHF
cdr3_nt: TGTGCCACCAGCGGCGTACAGGGGGGGATCGGGCCAAATCAGCCCCAGCATTTT

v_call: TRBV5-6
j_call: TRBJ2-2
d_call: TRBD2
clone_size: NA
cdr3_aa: CASSYGLAGIPGELFF
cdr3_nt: TGTGCCAGCAGCTACGGACTAGCGGGAATCCCCGGGGAGCTGTTTTTT

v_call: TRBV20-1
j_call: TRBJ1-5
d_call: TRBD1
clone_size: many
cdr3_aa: CSAPTTGGNQPQHF
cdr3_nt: TGCAGTGCTCCTACTACAGGGGGCAATCAGCCCCAGCATTTT

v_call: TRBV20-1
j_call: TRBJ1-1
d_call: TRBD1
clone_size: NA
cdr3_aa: CRWDSEQVMNTEAFF
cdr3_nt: TGCAGATGGGACAGTGAGCAAGTGATGAACACTGAAGCTTTCTTT

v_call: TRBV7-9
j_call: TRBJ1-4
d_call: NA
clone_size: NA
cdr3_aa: CASSGSQAGINEKLFF
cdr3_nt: TGTGCCAGCAGCGGCAGTCAGGCGGGGATTAATGAAAAACTGTTTTTT

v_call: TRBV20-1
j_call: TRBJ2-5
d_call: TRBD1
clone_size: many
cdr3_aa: CSATIRGLQETQYF
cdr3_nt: TGCAGTGCCACGATAAGGGGGCTCCAAGAGACCCAGTACTTC

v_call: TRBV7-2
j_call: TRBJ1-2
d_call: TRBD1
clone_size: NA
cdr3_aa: CASSRRQGDYGYTF
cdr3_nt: TGTGCCAGCAGCCGACGACAGGGGGACTATGGCTACACCTTC

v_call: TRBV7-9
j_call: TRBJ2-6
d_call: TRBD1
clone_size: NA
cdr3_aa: CASSTNTGVPPGANVLTF
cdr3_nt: TGTGCCAGCAGCACCAACACAGGGGTACCTCCTGGGGCCAACGTCCTGACTTTC

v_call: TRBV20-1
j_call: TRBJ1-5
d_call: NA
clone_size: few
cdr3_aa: CSAYYLGPRSNQPQHF
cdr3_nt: TGCAGTGCTTATTACCTAGGACCACGTAGCAATCAGCCCCAGCATTTT

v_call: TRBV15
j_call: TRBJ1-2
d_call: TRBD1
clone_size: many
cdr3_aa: CATSRDRGQKGYTF
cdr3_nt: TGTGCCACCAGCAGAGATAGGGGGCAAAAAGGCTACACCTTC

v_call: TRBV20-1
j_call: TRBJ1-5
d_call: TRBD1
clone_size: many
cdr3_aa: CSASPTGIYSNQPQHF
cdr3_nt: TGCAGTGCTAGCCCGACAGGGATTTATAGCAATCAGCCCCAGCATTTT

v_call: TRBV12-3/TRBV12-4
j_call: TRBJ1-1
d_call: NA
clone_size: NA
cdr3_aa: CASTAGGTEAFF
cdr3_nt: TGTGCCAGCACCGCGGGGGGAACTGAAGCTTTCTTT

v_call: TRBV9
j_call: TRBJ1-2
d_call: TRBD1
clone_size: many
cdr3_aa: CASSVNAGGYGYTF
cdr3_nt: TGTGCCAGCAGCGTCAATGCAGGGGGATATGGCTACACCTTC

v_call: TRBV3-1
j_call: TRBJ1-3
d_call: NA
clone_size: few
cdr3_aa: CASSQGPPGTGNTIYF
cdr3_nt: TGTGCCAGCAGCCAAGGCCCTCCAGGGACTGGAAACACCATATATTTT

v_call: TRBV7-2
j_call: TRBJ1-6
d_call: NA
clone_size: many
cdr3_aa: CASRLSRVPNSPLHF
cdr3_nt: TGTGCCAGCAGGCTAAGCCGGGTTCCGAATTCACCCCTCCACTTT

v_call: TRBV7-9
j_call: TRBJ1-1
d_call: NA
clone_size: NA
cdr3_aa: CASRVGEGTTEAFF
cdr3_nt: TGTGCCAGCCGGGTCGGAGAGGGGACGACTGAAGCTTTCTTT

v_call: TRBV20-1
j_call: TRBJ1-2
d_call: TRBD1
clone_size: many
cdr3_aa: CSARPSGTGNYGYTF
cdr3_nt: TGCAGTGCTAGGCCGTCGGGGACAGGGAACTATGGCTACACCTTC

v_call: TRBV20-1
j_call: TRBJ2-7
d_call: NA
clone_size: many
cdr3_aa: CSARDSGSYEQYF
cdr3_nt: TGCAGCGCACGGGACTCAGGCTCCTACGAGCAGTACTTC

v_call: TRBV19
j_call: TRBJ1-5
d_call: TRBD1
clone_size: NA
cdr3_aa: CASSIGGQKNQPQHF
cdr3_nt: TGTGCCAGTAGTATAGGGGGACAGAAAAATCAGCCCCAGCATTTT

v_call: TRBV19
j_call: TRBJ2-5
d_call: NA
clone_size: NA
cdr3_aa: CASRNPPGETQYF
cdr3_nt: TGTGCCAGTAGGAACCCCCCGGGCGAGACCCAGTACTTC

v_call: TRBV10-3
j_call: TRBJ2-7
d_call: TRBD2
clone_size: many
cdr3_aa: CAISDPLAGGREQYF
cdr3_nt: TGTGCCATCAGTGACCCCCTAGCGGGAGGGCGCGAGCAGTACTTC

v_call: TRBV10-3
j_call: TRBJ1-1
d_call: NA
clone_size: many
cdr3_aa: CAIKIGSQNTEAFF
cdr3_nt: TGTGCCATCAAGATAGGATCCCAAAACACTGAAGCTTTCTTT

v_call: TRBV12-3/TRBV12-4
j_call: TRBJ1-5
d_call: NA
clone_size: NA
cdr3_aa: CASSLRVQPQHF
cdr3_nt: TGTGCCAGCAGTTTAAGGGTTCAGCCCCAGCATTTT

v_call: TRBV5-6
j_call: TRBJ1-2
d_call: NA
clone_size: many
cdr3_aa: CASSLEGPPIWGYTF
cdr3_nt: TGTGCCAGCAGCTTGGAAGGTCCACCAATTTGGGGCTACACCTTC

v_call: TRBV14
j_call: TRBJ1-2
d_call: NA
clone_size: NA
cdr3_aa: CASSQTGQLNYGYTF
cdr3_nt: TGTGCCAGCAGCCAGACCGGACAACTTAACTATGGCTACACCTTC

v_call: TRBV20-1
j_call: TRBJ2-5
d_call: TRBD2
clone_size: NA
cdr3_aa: CSARGSGYQETQYF
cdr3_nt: TGCAGTGCTAGAGGTAGCGGGTACCAAGAGACCCAGTACTTC

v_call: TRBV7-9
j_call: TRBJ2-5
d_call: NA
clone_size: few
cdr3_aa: CASSLQGSETQYF
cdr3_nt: TGTGCCAGCAGCTTACAGGGGTCGGAGACCCAGTACTTC

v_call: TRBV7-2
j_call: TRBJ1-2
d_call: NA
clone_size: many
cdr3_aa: CASSLSGDANYGYTF
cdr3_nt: TGTGCCAGCAGCTTATCGGGGGACGCCAACTATGGCTACACCTTC

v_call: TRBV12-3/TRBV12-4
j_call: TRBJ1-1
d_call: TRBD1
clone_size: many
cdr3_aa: CASSLILQGARSTEAFF
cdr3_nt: TGTGCCAGCAGCCTTATTTTGCAGGGGGCCCGTTCCACTGAAGCTTTCTTT

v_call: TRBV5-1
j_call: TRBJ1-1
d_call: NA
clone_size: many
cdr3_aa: CASSQDGGMNTEAFF
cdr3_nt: TGCGCCAGCAGCCAGGACGGGGGCATGAACACTGAAGCTTTCTTT

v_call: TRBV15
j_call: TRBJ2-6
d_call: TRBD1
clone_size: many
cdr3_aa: CATSRGTGVRGANVLTF
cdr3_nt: TGTGCCACCAGCAGAGGGACAGGGGTCCGGGGGGCCAACGTCCTGACTTTC

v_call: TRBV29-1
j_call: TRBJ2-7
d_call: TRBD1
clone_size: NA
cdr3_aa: CSAGGQGLYEQYF
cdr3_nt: TGCAGTGCCGGGGGACAGGGGCTTTACGAGCAGTACTTC

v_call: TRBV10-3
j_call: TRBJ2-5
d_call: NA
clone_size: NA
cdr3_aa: CAITPGETQYF
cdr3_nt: TGTGCCATCACGCCAGGGGAGACCCAGTACTTC

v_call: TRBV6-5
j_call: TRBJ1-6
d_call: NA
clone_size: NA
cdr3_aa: CASSPLRSYNSPLHF
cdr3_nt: TGTGCCAGCAGTCCACTTCGCTCCTATAATTCACCCCTCCACTTT

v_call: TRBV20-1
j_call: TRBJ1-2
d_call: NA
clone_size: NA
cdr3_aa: CSASPSNYGYTF
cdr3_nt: TGCAGTGCTAGTCCCAGTAACTATGGCTACACCTTC